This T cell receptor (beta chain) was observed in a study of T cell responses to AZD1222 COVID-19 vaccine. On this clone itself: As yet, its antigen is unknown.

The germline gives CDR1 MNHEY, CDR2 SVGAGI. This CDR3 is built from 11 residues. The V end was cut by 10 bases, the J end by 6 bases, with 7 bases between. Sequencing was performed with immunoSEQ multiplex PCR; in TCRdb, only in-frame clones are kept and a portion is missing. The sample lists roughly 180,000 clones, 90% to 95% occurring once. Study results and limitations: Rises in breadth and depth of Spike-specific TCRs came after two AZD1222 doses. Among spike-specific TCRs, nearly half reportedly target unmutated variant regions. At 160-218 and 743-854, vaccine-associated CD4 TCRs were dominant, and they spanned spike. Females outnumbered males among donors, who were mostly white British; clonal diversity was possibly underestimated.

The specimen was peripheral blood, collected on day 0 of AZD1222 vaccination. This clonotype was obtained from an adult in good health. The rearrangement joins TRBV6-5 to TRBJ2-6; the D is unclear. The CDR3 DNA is TGTGCCACCCGAGAGGCCAACGTCCTGACTTTC. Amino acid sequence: CATREANVLTF.